Following are 8 T cell receptor beta chains from one sample sequenced in a study of control samples from healthy donors and cancer patients. Profiled with immunoSEQ multiplex PCR; TCRdb holds only in-frame clones, not every one. Of 100,000 to 150,000 clones listed, more than 75% were seen once; the top ten hold approximately 9%. Sample: blood. The receptors stem from a man aged 40-49 years in good health.

The chain links TRBV6-5 to TRBJ2-1; tentatively, D is TRBD1 (5 bases). The germline V gene has CDR1 MNHEY and CDR2 SVGAGI. The CDR3 is 16 amino acids. Trimming left V 3 bases short and J 4 bases short, with 16 bases between. CDR3 loop: CASSYRGRYRYNEQFF. CDR3 in DNA: TGTGCCAGCAGTTATAGGGGCCGGTACAGGTACAATGAGCAGTTCTTC.

This clone was seen more than once but under ten times. The chain employs TRBV12-3 or TRBV12-4 and TRBJ2-5; D remains ambiguous. Trimming stripped 3 bases from V and 1 base from J, with 3 bases between. The CDR3 totals 12 residues. CDR3 nucleotide sequence: TGTGCCAGCAGTTTTGCCCAAGAGACCCAGTACTTC. This encodes CASSFAQETQYF.

The chain employs TRBV4-1 and TRBJ1-5, with D perhaps TRBD1 (5 bases). The CDR3 length is 15 residues. V was pared by 5 bases and J by 2 bases, with 13 bases between. Germline values: CDR1 MGHRA, CDR2 YSYEKL. The CDR3 here is CASSIQGGGNQPQHF. CDR3 in DNA: TGCGCCAGCAGCATCCAGGGAGGGGGCAATCAGCCCCAGCATTTT.

This sequence joins TRBV4-1 and TRBJ2-3; 12 bases agree with TRBD2. The CDR3 consists of 16 residues. Germline V gene sequence: CDR1 MGHRA, CDR2 YSYEKL. With 5 bases clipped from V and 7 bases from J, the junction kept 10 bases outside the gene matches. The CDR3 region has the DNA TGCGCCAGCAGCTTCGGGACTAGCGGGTTAGTGAATACGCAGTATTTT. This codes for CASSFGTSGLVNTQYF.

The chain is built from TRBV11-2 and TRBJ1-5; D unclear. This CDR3 region has 14 residues. Germline-derived CDR1 and CDR2 are SGHAT and FQNNGV. The V and J ends lost 2 bases and 3 bases respectively, with 8 bases between them. The CDR3 loop is CASSLRSYNQPQHF. As DNA, the CDR3 is TGTGCCAGCAGCTTAAGGTCCTACAATCAGCCCCAGCATTTT. The entire variable domain, with the rest obtained from reference TRBV11-2 and TRBJ1-5, is as follows: EAGVAQSPRYKIIEKRQSVAFWCNPISGHATLYWYQQILGQGPKLLIQFQNNGVVDDSQLPKDRFSAERLKGVDSTLKIQPAKLEDSAVYLCASSLRSYNQPQHFGDGTRLSIL.

Comment on this clone: The sample carries other DNA sequences with the same CDR3. This chain uses TRBV18 with TRBJ2-5; TRBD1 agrees at 9 bases. The V gene end was trimmed by 3 bases and the J gene end by 5 bases; junction bases not matched to a gene: 10. The CDR3 spans 16 residues. Germline assignment: CDR1 KGHSH and CDR2 LQKENI. This CDR3 reads CASSPAGTGLRETQYF. The CDR3 region has the DNA TGTGCCAGCTCACCTGCCGGGACAGGGCTCAGGGAGACCCAGTACTTC.

The J gene is TRBJ2-1, the V gene TRBV5-4, with 13 bases that match TRBD2. The length of the CDR3 is 15 residues. V lost 4 bases to trimming and J lost 7 bases; unmatched junction nucleotides: 5. CDR1 is SGHNT, CDR2 YYREEE, per germline (reference sequence). The CDR3 DNA follows: TGTGCCAGCAGCACCTGGACTAGCGGGGGAAATGAGCAGTTCTTC. This encodes CASSTWTSGGNEQFF. Drawing the rest from reference TRBV5-4 and TRBJ2-1, the complete variable domain is ETGVTQSPTHLIKTRGQQVTLRCSSQSGHNTVSWYQQALGQGPQFIFQYYREEENGRGNFPPRFSGLQFPNYSSELNVNALELDDSALYLCASSTWTSGGNEQFFGPGTRLTVL.

The chain couples TRBV5-6 to TRBJ1-5, with D possibly matching TRBD1 (5 bases). Germline V gene sequence: CDR1 SGHDT, CDR2 YYEEEE. The CDR3 has 16 residues. The V end lost 3 bases, the J end lost 0 bases, and 13 bases lay between the germline ends. The CDR3 loop is CASSSTTDYSNQPQHF. CDR3 DNA: TGTGCCAGCAGCTCGACGACAGATTATAGCAATCAGCCCCAGCATTTT.